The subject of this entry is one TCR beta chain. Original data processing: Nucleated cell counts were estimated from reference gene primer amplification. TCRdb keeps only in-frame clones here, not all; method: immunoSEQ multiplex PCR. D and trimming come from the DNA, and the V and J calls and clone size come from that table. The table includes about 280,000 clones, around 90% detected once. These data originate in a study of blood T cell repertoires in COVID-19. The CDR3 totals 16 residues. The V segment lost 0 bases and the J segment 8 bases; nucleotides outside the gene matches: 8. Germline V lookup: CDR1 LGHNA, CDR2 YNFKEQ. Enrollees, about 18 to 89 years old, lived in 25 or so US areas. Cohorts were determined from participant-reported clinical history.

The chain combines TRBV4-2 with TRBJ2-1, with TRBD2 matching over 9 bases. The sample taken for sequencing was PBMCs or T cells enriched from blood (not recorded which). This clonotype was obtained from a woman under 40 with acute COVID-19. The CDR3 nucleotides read TGTGCCAGCAGCCAAGATAGGGCTAGCGGGAACGATGAGCAGTTCTTC. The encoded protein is CASSQDRASGNDEQFF.